This is a list of T cell receptor beta chains from one sample in a study of shared clonotypes between healthy human individuals. Method: immunoSEQ multiplex PCR; TCRdb's copy keeps in-frame clones and lacks some. The sample carries about 480,000 clones, roughly 79% recorded once. Sequencing was performed on PBMCs. Receptor source: a woman aged 40-49 years in good health. Some clones in this sample may be carry-over from other donors' samples. CDR3s include the opening cysteine and the closing phenylalanine or tryptophan. D genes are given only for firm matches. Clone sizes are given selectively: once, few, many, or a class where the clone is expanded.

abundance	v_gene	d_gene	j_gene	CDR3aa	CDR3nt
.	TRBV10-3	.	TRBJ2-5	CAISETRGGEETQYF	TGTGCCATCAGTGAGACCCGAGGAGGGGAAGAGACCCAGTACTTC
few	TRBV6-5	.	TRBJ1-4	CASSYYRVGEKLFF	TGTGCCAGCAGTTACTACAGGGTCGGAGAAAAACTGTTTTTT
few	TRBV7-8	.	TRBJ1-4	CASSRRWEKLFF	TGTGCCAGCAGCCGGAGGTGGGAAAAACTGTTTTTT
.	TRBV15	TRBD1	TRBJ2-2	CATSWAGGASGELFF	TGTGCCACCAGCTGGGCAGGGGGCGCTTCCGGGGAGCTGTTTTTT
few	TRBV7-9	TRBD1	TRBJ2-3	CASSLGTGPTDTQYF	TGTGCCAGCAGCTTGGGGACAGGGCCGACAGATACGCAGTATTTT
.	TRBV27	TRBD1	TRBJ2-1	CASSLLPSGTGNNEQFF	TGTGCCAGCAGTTTATTGCCTTCCGGGACAGGGAACAATGAGCAGTTCTTC
many	TRBV4-3	TRBD2	TRBJ2-5	CASSQALVGLSGRAPETQYF	TGCGCCAGCAGCCAAGCGCTCGTAGGGCTTAGCGGGAGGGCCCCAGAGACCCAGTACTTC
.	TRBV7-8	.	TRBJ2-6	CASSPWTVAPGANVLTF	TGTGCCAGCAGCCCTTGGACAGTCGCCCCCGGGGCCAACGTCCTGACTTTC
.	TRBV29-1	.	TRBJ2-3	CSVAEFSTDTQYF	TGCAGCGTTGCTGAATTTAGCACAGATACGCAGTATTTT
.	TRBV6-5	TRBD1	TRBJ1-2	CASSARTGWVNGYTF	TGTGCCAGCAGTGCCCGGACAGGGTGGGTGAATGGCTACACCTTC
.	TRBV5-1	.	TRBJ1-5	CASSLDGRYHQPQHF	TGCGCCAGCAGCTTGGATGGGAGGTATCATCAGCCCCAGCATTTT
.	TRBV25-1	.	TRBJ1-2	CASSVGDSGYTF	TGTGCCAGCAGTGTGGGGGATAGTGGCTACACCTTC
.	TRBV27	.	TRBJ1-1	CASSLMGANTEAFF	TGTGCCAGCAGTTTGATGGGGGCGAACACTGAAGCTTTCTTT
.	TRBV7-2	.	TRBJ2-5	CASSLNIVLETQYF	TGTGCCAGCAGCTTAAATATTGTATTGGAGACCCAGTACTTC
.	TRBV28	.	TRBJ1-2	CASRIPGGGGQGGYGYTF	TGTGCCAGCAGGATCCCCGGCGGGGGGGGCCAAGGGGGCTATGGCTACACCTTC
.	TRBV12-2	.	TRBJ1-2	CASLPSFAPGQEPNYGYTF	TGTGCAAGTCTTCCCTCGTTTGCACCGGGACAGGAGCCTAACTATGGCTACACCTTC